This TCR beta chain was recorded in a study of blood T cells in healthy people across ages. CDR1 is MDHEN and CDR2 is SYDVKM in the germline V gene. V was trimmed by 6 bases and J by 1 base, leaving 13 bases between them. The CDR3 extends over 15 amino acids. A second roughly 7 to 12 cycle PCR used barcoded and J-beta primers. TCRdb analysed the 5' RACE reads with MiXCR anew, one entry per CDR3 protein. The sample includes around 970,000 distinct CDR3 sequences, approximately 50% of them seen just once. The gene calls are TRBV28 and TRBJ2-4; D may be TRBD1 (6 bases). Sequenced sample: blood. The TCR originated in a woman aged 60-75 years in good health. CDR3 residues: CASRASQGAKNIQYF. In DNA, the CDR3 is TGTGCCAGCAGAGCCTCCCAGGGGGCCAAAAACATTCAGTACTTC. The complete variable domain, with remaining parts taken from reference TRBV28 and TRBJ2-4, reads DVKVTQSSRYLVKRTGEKVFLECVQDMDHENMFWYRQDPGLGLRLIYFSYDVKMKEKGDIPEGYSVSREKKERFSLILESASTNQTSMYLCASRASQGAKNIQYFGAGTRLSVL.